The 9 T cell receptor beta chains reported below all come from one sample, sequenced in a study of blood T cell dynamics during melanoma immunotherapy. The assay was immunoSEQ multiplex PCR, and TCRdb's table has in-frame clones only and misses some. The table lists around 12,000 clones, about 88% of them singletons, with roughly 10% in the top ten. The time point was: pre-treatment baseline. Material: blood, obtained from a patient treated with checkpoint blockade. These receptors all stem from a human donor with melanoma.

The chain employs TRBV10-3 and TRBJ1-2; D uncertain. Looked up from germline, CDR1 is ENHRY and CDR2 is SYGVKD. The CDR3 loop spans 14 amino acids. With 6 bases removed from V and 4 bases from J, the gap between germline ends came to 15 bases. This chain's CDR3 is CAIRSSQILYGYTF. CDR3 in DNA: TGTGCCATCAGATCGAGTCAGATCCTCTATGGCTACACCTTC.

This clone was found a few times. As DNA, the CDR3 is TGTGCCACCCTAGGGCGGGGCACTGAAGCTTTCTTT. Protein: CATLGRGTEAFF. The chain recombines TRBV6-5 with TRBJ1-1, with D uncertain. The CDR3 has 12 amino acids. Germline CDR1 MNHEY, CDR2 SVGAGI. V shed 10 bases and J shed 4 bases, with 13 bases lying between them.

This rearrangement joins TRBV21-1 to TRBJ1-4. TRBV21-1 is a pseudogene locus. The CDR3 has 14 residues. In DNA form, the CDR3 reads TGTGCCAGCAGCCGGAGGCGGTTAAATGAAAAACTGTTTTTT. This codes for CASSRRRLNEKLFF.

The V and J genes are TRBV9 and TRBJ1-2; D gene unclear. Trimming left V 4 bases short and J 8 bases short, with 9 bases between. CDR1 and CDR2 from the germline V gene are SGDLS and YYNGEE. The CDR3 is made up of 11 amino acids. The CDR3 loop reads CASSRNEGYTF. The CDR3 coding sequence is TGTGCCAGCAGCCGAAACGAGGGCTACACCTTC.

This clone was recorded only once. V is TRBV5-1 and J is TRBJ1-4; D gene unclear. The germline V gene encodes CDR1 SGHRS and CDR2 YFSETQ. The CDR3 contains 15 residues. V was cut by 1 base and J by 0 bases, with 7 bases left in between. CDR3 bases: TGCGCCAGCAGCTTGATTCCGACAACTAATGAAAAACTGTTTTTT. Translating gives CASSLIPTTNEKLFF. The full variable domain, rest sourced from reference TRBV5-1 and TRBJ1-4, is KAGVTQTPRYLIKTRGQQVTLSCSPISGHRSVSWYQQTPGQGLQFLFEYFSETQRNKGNFPGRFSGRQFSNSRSEMNVSTLELGDSALYLCASSLIPTTNEKLFFGSGTQLSVL.

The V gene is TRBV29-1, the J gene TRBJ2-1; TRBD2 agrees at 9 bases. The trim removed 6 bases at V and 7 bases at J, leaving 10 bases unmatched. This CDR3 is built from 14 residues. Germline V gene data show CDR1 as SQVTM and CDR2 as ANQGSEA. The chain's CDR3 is CSVRGGAGWNEQFF. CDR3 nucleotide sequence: TGCAGCGTCCGCGGGGGGGCAGGGTGGAATGAGCAGTTCTTC.

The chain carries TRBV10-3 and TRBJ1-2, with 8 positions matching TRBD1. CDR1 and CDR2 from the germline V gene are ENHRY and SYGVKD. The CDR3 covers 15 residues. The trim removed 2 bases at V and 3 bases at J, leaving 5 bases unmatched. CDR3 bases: TGTGCCATCAGTGAGCTGACAGGGGATTACTATGGCTACACCTTC. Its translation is CAISELTGDYYGYTF.

The chain's CDR3 is CASRQDRAAGELFF. CDR3 DNA sequence: TGTGCCAGCAGACAAGACAGGGCGGCCGGGGAGCTGTTTTTT. The chain uses TRBV6-4 and TRBJ2-2; 7 nucleotides line up with TRBD1. Germline CDR1 reads MRHNA; CDR2 reads SNTAGT. With V trimmed by 6 bases and J by 6 bases, 7 bases remained unmatched. CDR3 length: 14 amino acids.

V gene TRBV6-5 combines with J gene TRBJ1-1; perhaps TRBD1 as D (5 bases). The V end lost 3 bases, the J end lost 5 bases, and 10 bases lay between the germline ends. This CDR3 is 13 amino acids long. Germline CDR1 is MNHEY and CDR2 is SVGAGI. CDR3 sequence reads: CASSYGGGTEAFF. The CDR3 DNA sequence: TGTGCCAGCAGTTATGGGGGAGGGACTGAAGCTTTCTTT.